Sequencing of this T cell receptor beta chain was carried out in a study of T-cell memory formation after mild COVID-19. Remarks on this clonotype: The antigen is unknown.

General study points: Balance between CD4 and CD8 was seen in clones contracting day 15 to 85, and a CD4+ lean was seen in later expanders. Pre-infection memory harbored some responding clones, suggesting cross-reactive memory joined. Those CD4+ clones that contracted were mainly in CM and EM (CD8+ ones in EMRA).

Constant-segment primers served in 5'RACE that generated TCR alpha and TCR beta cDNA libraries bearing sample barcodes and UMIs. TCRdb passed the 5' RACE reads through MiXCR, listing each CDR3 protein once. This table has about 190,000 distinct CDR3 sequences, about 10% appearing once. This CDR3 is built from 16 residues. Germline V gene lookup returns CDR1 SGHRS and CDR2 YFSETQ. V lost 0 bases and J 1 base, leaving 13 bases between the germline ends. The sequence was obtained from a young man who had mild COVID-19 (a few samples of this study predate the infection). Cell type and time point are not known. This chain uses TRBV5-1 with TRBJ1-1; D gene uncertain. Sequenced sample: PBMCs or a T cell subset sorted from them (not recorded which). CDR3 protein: CASSLGTGYENTEAFF. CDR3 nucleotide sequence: TGCGCCAGCAGCTTGGGTACCGGTTACGAGAACACTGAAGCTTTCTTT.